The clone carrying this T cell receptor (beta chain) has more than one count but fewer than ten. The record originates from a study of blood T cells in healthy people across ages. The use of a sample-barcoded 5' primer and a J-beta primer mix characterized a second PCR of roughly 6 to 11 cycles. One entry per CDR3 protein, called by TCRdb with MiXCR from the 5' RACE reads. The repertoire consists of some 850,000 distinct CDR3 sequences, with 25% to 30% occurring once and the leading ten covering 3%. The V end lost 3 bases, the J end lost 2 bases, and 7 bases lay between the germline ends. The CDR3 length is 13 residues. Looked up from germline, CDR1 is SNHLY and CDR2 is FYNNEI. The data were also submitted as part of a second study, on T cells of mothers and their children. That work adds: The whole RNA yield was converted to cDNA, approximately 1.4 ug per 15 ul.

The sequencing input was blood. This receptor was identified in a boy younger than 18 in good health. This sequence joins TRBV2 and TRBJ2-5; unclear D gene. The CDR3 spells CASSEVEQETQYF. CDR3 nucleotide sequence: TGTGCCAGCAGTGAGGTAGAACAAGAGACCCAGTACTTC.